Reported below is one T cell receptor beta chain. The antigen is unknown. The CDR3 covers 14 residues. The germline V gene encodes CDR1 SNHLY and CDR2 FYNNEI. Trimming cost V 2 bases and J 6 bases, with 11 bases left between them. This sample stems from a study of neoadjuvant anti-PD-1 for oral cavity cancer. Blood libraries mostly used roughly 500 ng genomic DNA, six replicates each. Method: immunoSEQ multiplex PCR; TCRdb's copy keeps in-frame clones and lacks some. The data hold over 15,000 clones, with 72% observed a single time. Broader study findings: Higher pretreatment Treg/Th17 ratios tracked higher pretreatment blood clonality.

Patients had newly diagnosed, untreated stage II-IVA oral cavity squamous cell carcinoma. The patients had HPV-negative, locally advanced oral cavity squamous cell carcinoma. The receptor was derived from a person aged 40 to 85 with oral cavity squamous cell carcinoma. The starting material was PBMCs, obtained before nivolumab (anti-PD-1) treatment. The chain links TRBV2 to TRBJ2-4, with a tentative D call TRBD2 (5 bases). The CDR3 DNA reads TGTGCCAGCAGTGAAACCGGAGGCAGAAACATTCAGTACTTC. Translated, it gives CASSETGGRNIQYF.